Following are 21 T cell receptor beta chains from one sample sequenced in a study of radiotherapy plus CTLA-4 blockade in lung cancer listed by TCRdb under 2018. The library was generated by the immunoSEQ multiplex PCR assay. Imported from immuneACCESS, the table was reduced by TCRdb to in-frame sequences with V and J called. These copies leave out some clones; in studies compared against another copy, an unresolved V gene accounts for under half, and the cause of the remainder is not known. This sample has 50,000 to 65,000 clones in its table, and roughly three quarters of those were observed once. Clones ranked in the top ten supply 7.5% to 9.5% of the sample. This specimen was peripheral blood, taken from a patient treated with radiotherapy plus ipilimumab. These receptors were obtained from a human donor with non-small cell lung cancer who had a complete response to radiotherapy plus ipilimumab.

The chain couples TRBV27 to TRBJ2-1, with 16 bases aligning to TRBD2. Germline CDR1 MNHEY, CDR2 SMNVEV (reference sequence). The CDR3 runs 16 residues. The V segment lost 3 bases and the J segment 9 bases; nucleotides outside the gene matches: 5. The CDR3 DNA sequence: TGTGCCAGCAGTTTCCAGGGACTAGCGGGAGGGGGTGAGCAGTTCTTC. Its translation is CASSFQGLAGGGEQFF.

The chain recombines TRBV5-1 with TRBJ1-1; D is perhaps TRBD1 (5 bases). Trimming removed 4 bases from V and 1 base from J, with 17 bases in between. The CDR3 consists of 16 residues. From germline, CDR1 is SGHRS and CDR2 YFSETQ. The CDR3 region is CASSLLQTAANTEAFF. CDR3 DNA: TGCGCCAGCAGCCTACTCCAGACAGCTGCGAACACTGAAGCTTTCTTT.

The chain uses TRBV19 and TRBJ1-1, with 9 bases fitting TRBD1. This CDR3 is built from 15 residues. Germline V CDR1 and CDR2: LNHDA, SQIVND (reference sequence). The ends lost 6 bases at V and 0 bases at J; junction bases unmatched: 5. CDR3 DNA sequence: TGTGCCAGTAGGATTGGGACAGGGTTGAACACTGAAGCTTTCTTT. It specifies CASRIGTGLNTEAFF.

In DNA form, the CDR3 reads TGTGCCAGCAGTTCGGGGGTGAACTATGGCTACACCTTC. Protein sequence: CASSSGVNYGYTF. The chain couples TRBV9 to TRBJ1-2; D might be TRBD1 (5 bases). Looked up from germline, CDR1 is SGDLS and CDR2 is YYNGEE. V gave up 5 bases and J gave up 2 bases, with 10 bases separating them. This CDR3 spans 13 amino acids.

The rearrangement joins TRBV7-2 to TRBJ1-5; 8 bases are shared with TRBD1. The germline CDR1 and CDR2 sequences are SGHTA and FQGNSA. J gave up 2 bases and V 0 bases, and 3 bases lay outside the gene matches. The CDR3 covers 16 residues. CDR3 sequence (DNA): TGTGCCAGCAGCTTAGCGCTGGACAGGGGCAATCAGCCCCAGCATTTT. Translation: CASSLALDRGNQPQHF.

This clone was detected once. CDR3 region: CASSQEYRRSYGYTF. The CDR3 coding sequence is TGCGCCAGCAGCCAAGAGTACCGCAGGTCCTATGGCTACACCTTC. The chain joins TRBV4-3 to TRBJ1-2; D remains ambiguous. V lost 0 bases, J lost 4 bases, and 12 bases lay in between. Looked up from germline, CDR1 is LGHNA and CDR2 is YSLEER. The CDR3 covers 15 residues.

The chain uses TRBV5-1 and TRBJ2-2; D unresolved. V was pared by 0 bases and J by 0 bases, with 9 bases between. CDR1 and CDR2 (germline): SGHRS, YFSETQ. The CDR3 spans 16 residues. For the CDR3, the DNA is TGCGCCAGCAGCTTGGCGGGTCGGTCGAACACCGGGGAGCTGTTTTTT. Translating gives CASSLAGRSNTGELFF.

In its sample, this clone was seen a few times. V is TRBV19 and J is TRBJ1-5; D not resolved. Germline V gives CDR1 LNHDA, CDR2 SQIVND (reference sequence). This CDR3 has 14 amino acids. The V gene lost 5 bases and the J gene lost 7 bases, with 15 bases spanning the gap. The CDR3: CASSPGSVIQPQHF. The CDR3 DNA reads TGTGCCAGTAGTCCGGGGAGTGTGATCCAGCCCCAGCATTTT.

This rearrangement joins TRBV30 to TRBJ1-1, with D perhaps matching TRBD1 (6 bases). The CDR3 consists of 17 residues. The germline V gene has CDR1 GTSNPN and CDR2 SVGIG (reference sequence). Trimming shortened V by 1 base and J by 1 base, and 19 bases separated the two germline ends. As DNA, the CDR3 is TGTGCCTGGAGTGGCTCCGGGGGGGCCTGGAAGAACACTGAAGCTTTCTTT. It codes for CAWSGSGGAWKNTEAFF.

CDR3 in DNA: TGCGCCAGCAGCTTGGGGGGACTAATTAACACTGAAGCTTTCTTT. This encodes CASSLGGLINTEAFF. The chain recombines TRBV5-1 with TRBJ1-1, with a tentative D call TRBD1 (5 bases). Trimming stripped 0 bases from V and 2 bases from J, with 11 bases between. This CDR3 is 15 amino acids long. The germline V gene has CDR1 SGHRS and CDR2 YFSETQ.

DNA of the CDR3: TGTGCCAGCAGCAAACAGAGAAACACTGAAGCTTTCTTT. Translation: CASSKQRNTEAFF. V gene TRBV14 combines with J gene TRBJ1-1; D is uncertain. This CDR3 comprises 13 residues. Germline V gene data show CDR1 as SGHDN and CDR2 as FVKESK. The V end was cut by 5 bases, the J end by 2 bases, with 9 bases between.

The CDR3 coding sequence is TGTGCCAGCAGCCAGACAGGCTCGAGCTCTGGAAACACCATATATTTT. It translates to CASSQTGSSSGNTIYF. V and J are TRBV7-2 and TRBJ1-3; D is possibly TRBD1 (6 bases). Germline V gene data show CDR1 as SGHTA and CDR2 as FQGNSA. The CDR3 is 16 residues long. V gave up 5 bases and J gave up 0 bases, with 14 bases separating them.

V and J are TRBV29-1 and TRBJ1-1; tentatively, D is TRBD1 (6 bases). The CDR3 has 12 residues. Trimming took off 4 bases at V and 10 bases at J, with 16 bases between the two ends. CDR1 is SQVTM, CDR2 ANQGSEA, per germline. Here the CDR3 DNA reads TGCAGCGTTGCAATGGGAGGGGGGCCAGCTTTCTTT. Encoded protein: CSVAMGGGPAFF. The full variable domain, with the rest looked up from reference TRBV29-1 and TRBJ1-1, is SAVISQKPSRDICQRGTSLTIQCQVDSQVTMMFWYRQQPGQSLTLIATANQGSEATYESGFVIDKFPISRPNLTFSTLTVSNMSPEDSSIYLCSVAMGGGPAFFGQGTRLTVV.

This clone was observed a single time. This chain connects TRBV5-1 to TRBJ2-1; TRBD2 matches at 15 bases. Germline V gene lookup returns CDR1 SGHRS and CDR2 YFSETQ. This CDR3 is built from 18 residues. J was trimmed by 0 bases and V by 4 bases; bases with no gene match: 5. This chain's CDR3 is CASSQGLAGGLSYNEQFF. CDR3 DNA sequence: TGCGCCAGCAGCCAAGGACTAGCGGGAGGGCTCTCCTACAATGAGCAGTTCTTC.

V gene TRBV5-1 combines with J gene TRBJ1-2, with 12 bases matching TRBD1. Unmatched junction bases numbered 4, after V lost 3 bases and J lost 4 bases. The CDR3 consists of 15 residues. The germline V gene encodes CDR1 SGHRS and CDR2 YFSETQ. The CDR3 DNA reads as TGCGCCAGCAGCTCCCGGGGACAGGGGGCCTATGGCTACACCTTC. It translates to CASSSRGQGAYGYTF.

V is TRBV6-5 and J is TRBJ2-5, with 8 positions matching TRBD1. CDR1 MNHEY and CDR2 SVGAGI come from the germline V gene. The ends lost 6 bases at V and 4 bases at J; junction bases unmatched: 13. This CDR3 is 16 amino acids long. CDR3 in amino acids: CASSYDGTGFVETQYF. CDR3 DNA sequence: TGTGCCAGCAGCTACGACGGGACAGGCTTTGTAGAGACCCAGTACTTC.

The DNA of the CDR3 is TGTGCCAGCACGAGGGCAGGAATGAACACTGAAGCTTTCTTT. This codes for CASTRAGMNTEAFF. The chain employs TRBV28 and TRBJ1-1; D remains unclear. V lost 7 bases to trimming and J lost 0 bases, with 12 bases between them. This CDR3 has 14 amino acids. The V gene's germline CDR1 is MDHEN and CDR2 SYDVKM. Together with reference TRBV28 and TRBJ1-1, the CDR3 gives the full variable domain: DVKVTQSSRYLVKRTGEKVFLECVQDMDHENMFWYRQDPGLGLRLIYFSYDVKMKEKGDIPEGYSVSREKKERFSLILESASTNQTSMYLCASTRAGMNTEAFFGQGTRLTVV.

The chain links TRBV20-1 to TRBJ1-4; D remains ambiguous. CDR1 is DFQATT and CDR2 is SNEGSKA in the germline V gene (reference sequence). The germline V and J ends were trimmed by 3 bases and 14 bases, with 10 bases remaining between them. This CDR3 is 10 amino acids long. The CDR3 is CSARVGGLFF. In nucleotides, the CDR3 is TGCAGTGCTAGGGTGGGAGGGCTGTTTTTT.

This chain joins TRBV19 and TRBJ1-3, with TRBD1 identical over 7 bases. Germline lookup yields CDR1 LNHDA and CDR2 SQIVND (reference sequence). The CDR3 runs to 14 residues. J gave up 4 bases and V 5 bases, and 5 bases lay outside the gene matches. The CDR3 DNA reads TGTGCCAGTAGTGCCACAGGGGCAGGAAACACCATATATTTT. This translates into CASSATGAGNTIYF.

The gene calls are TRBV6-1 and TRBJ2-1, with TRBD2 as a possible D gene (6 bases). The CDR3 is 15 residues long. Between the trimmed V and J ends, which lost 3 bases and 2 bases, there was a span of 11 bases. Germline V lookup: CDR1 MNHNS, CDR2 SASEGT. Written as DNA, the CDR3 is TGTGCCAGCAGTGACCCTCGGGAGCCCTACAATGAGCAGTTCTTC. Translated, it gives CASSDPREPYNEQFF.

V is TRBV6-6 and J is TRBJ2-7; D possibly corresponds to TRBD2 (5 bases). Germline CDR1 is MNHNY and CDR2 is SVGAGI (reference sequence). The CDR3 sequence is 15 residues long. Trimming removed 0 bases from V and 2 bases from J, with 11 bases in between. The CDR3 DNA reads TGTGCCAGCAGTTACTCCGGGAATAGAACCTACGAGCAGTACTTC. It translates to CASSYSGNRTYEQYF.